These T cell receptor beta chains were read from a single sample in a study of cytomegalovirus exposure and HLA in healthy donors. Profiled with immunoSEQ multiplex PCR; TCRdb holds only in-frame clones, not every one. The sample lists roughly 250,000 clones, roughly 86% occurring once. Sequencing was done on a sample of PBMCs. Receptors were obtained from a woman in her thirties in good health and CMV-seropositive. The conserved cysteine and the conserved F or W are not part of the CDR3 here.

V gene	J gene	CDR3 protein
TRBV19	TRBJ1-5	ASCPGRAGSNQPQH
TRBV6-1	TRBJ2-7	ASSEAGVQGLSSYEQY
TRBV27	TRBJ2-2	ASTLWGAGELF
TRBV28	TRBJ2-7	ASSLGVASADEQY
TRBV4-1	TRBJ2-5	ASSQEGAPQETQY
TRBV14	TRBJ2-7	ASRHSGRSFYEQY
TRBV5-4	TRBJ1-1	ASSPVRGQDTEAF
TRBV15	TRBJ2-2	ATSLRQGNTGELF
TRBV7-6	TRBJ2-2	ASSLYDTRTGELF
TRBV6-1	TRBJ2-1	ASSELTSGISYNEQF
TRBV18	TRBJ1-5	ASSPPEERVNQPQH
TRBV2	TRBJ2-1	ASRGLAGAIVYNEQF
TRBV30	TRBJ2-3	AWSTGQGDTDTQY
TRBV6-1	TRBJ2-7	ASSTGTALYEQY
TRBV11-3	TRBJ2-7	ASSLEGPGLAGVYEQY
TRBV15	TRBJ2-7	ATSRGGTSGTYEQY
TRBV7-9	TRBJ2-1	ASSLVLAGANEQF
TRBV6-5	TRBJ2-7	ASSYLGQGTYEQY
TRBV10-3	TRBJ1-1	AISESTGDTEAF
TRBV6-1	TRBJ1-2	ASSEYGVGMGYGYT
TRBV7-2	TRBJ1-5	ASSLVGGNQPQH
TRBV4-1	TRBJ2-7	ASSQGGSSGLYEQY
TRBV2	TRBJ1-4	ASRDRGNEKLF
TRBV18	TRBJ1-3	ASSPGRGNGNTIY